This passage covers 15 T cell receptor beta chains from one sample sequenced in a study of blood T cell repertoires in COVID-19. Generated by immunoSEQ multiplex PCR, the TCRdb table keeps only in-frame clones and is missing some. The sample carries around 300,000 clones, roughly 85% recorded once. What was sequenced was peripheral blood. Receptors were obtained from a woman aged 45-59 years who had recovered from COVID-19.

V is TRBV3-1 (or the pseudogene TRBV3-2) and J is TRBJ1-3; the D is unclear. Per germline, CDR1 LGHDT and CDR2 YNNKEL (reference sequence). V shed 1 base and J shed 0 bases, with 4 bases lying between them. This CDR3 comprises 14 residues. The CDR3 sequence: CASSQASSGNTIYF. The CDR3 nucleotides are TGTGCCAGCAGCCAAGCCAGCTCTGGAAACACCATATATTTT.

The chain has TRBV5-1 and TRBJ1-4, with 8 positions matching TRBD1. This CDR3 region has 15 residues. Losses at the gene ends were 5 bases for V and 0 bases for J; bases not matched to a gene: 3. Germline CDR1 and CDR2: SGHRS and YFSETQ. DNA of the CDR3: TGCGCCAGCAGATCGACAGGGGCAACTAATGAAAAACTGTTTTTT. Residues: CASRSTGATNEKLFF.

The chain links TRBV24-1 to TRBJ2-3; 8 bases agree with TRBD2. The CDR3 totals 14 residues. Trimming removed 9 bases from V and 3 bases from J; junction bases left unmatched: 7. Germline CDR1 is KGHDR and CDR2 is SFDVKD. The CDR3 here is CATGSGSLTDTQYF. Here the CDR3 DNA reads TGTGCCACCGGGAGCGGGAGTCTGACAGATACGCAGTATTTT.

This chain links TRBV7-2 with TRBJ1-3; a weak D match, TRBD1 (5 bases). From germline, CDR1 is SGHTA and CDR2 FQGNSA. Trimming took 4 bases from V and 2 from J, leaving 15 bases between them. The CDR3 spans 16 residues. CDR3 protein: CASSSPIRATGNTIYF. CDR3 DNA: TGTGCCAGCAGCTCCCCCATCAGGGCAACTGGAAACACCATATATTTT.

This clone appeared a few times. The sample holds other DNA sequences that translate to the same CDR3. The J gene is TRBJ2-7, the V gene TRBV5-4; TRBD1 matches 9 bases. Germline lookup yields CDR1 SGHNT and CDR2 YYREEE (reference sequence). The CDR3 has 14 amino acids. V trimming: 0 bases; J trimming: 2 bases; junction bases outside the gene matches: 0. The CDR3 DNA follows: TGTGCCAGCAGCTTGGGACAGGGGGCCTACGAGCAGTACTTC. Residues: CASSLGQGAYEQYF. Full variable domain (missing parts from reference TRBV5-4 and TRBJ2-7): ETGVTQSPTHLIKTRGQQVTLRCSSQSGHNTVSWYQQALGQGPQFIFQYYREEENGRGNFPPRFSGLQFPNYSSELNVNALELDDSALYLCASSLGQGAYEQYFGPGTRLTVT.

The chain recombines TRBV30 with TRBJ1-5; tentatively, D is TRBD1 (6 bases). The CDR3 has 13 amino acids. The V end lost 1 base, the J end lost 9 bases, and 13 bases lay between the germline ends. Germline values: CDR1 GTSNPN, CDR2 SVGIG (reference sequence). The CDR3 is CAWSDRVQGPQHF. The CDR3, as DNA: TGTGCCTGGAGTGACAGGGTCCAAGGGCCCCAGCATTTT.

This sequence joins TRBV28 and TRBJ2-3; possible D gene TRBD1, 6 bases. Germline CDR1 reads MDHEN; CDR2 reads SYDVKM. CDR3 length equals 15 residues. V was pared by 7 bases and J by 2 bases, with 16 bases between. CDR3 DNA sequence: TGTGCCAGCACCCCTCAGGGGAGAGCCACAGATACGCAGTATTTT. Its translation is CASTPQGRATDTQYF.

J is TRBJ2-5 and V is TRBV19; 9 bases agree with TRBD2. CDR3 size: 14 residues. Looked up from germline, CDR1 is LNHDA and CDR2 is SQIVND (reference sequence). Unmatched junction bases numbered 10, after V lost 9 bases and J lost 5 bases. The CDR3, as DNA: TGTGCCAGCTCCGGCGGGGGGGCCGGGGAGACCCAGTACTTC. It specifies CASSGGGAGETQYF.

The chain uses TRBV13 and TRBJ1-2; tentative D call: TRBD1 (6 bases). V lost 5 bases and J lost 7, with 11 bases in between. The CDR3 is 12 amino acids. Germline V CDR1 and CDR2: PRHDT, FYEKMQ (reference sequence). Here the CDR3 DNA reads TGTGCCAGCAGCATACAGGGTGGTGGCTACACCTTC. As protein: CASSIQGGGYTF.

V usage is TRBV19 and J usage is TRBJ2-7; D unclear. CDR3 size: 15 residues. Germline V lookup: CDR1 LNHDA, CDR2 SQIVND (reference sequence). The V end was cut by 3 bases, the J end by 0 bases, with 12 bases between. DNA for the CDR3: TGTGCCAGTAGTATCAGCGCGCTAAGCTCCTACGAGCAGTACTTC. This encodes CASSISALSSYEQYF.

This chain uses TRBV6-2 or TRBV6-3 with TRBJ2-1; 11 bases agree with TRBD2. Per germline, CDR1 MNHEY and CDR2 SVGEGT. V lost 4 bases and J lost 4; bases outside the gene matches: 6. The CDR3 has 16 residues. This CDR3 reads CASSSILAGVYNEQFF. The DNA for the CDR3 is TGTGCCAGCAGTTCCATACTAGCGGGGGTTTACAATGAGCAGTTCTTC.

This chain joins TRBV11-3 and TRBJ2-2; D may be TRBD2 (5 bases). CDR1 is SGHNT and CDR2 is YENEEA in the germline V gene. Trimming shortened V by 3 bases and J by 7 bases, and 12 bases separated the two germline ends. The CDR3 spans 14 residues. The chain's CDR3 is CASSLRAAGGELFF. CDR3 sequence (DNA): TGTGCCAGCAGCTTGAGGGCGGCCGGCGGGGAGCTGTTTTTT.

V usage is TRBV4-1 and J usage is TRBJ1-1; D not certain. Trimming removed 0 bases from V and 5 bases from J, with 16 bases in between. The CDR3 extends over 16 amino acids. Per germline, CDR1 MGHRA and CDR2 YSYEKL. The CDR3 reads CASSQDHPLRETEAFF. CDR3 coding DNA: TGCGCCAGCAGCCAAGATCATCCCTTGAGGGAAACTGAAGCTTTCTTT.

The CDR3: CASSLVGRGSNYGYTF. The CDR3 nucleotides read TGTGCCAGCAGCTTAGTTGGCAGGGGCTCTAACTATGGCTACACCTTC. The V and J genes are TRBV7-2 and TRBJ1-2; possibly TRBD1 for D (6 bases). CDR1 is SGHTA, CDR2 FQGNSA, per germline. CDR3 length: 16 residues. V dropped 1 base and J dropped 0 bases, with 12 bases sitting between them. Together with reference TRBV7-2 and TRBJ1-2, the CDR3 gives the full variable domain: GAGVSQSPSNKVTEKGKDVELRCDPISGHTALYWYRQSLGQGLEFLIYFQGNSAPDKSGLPSDRFSAERTGGSVSTLTIQRTQQEDSAVYLCASSLVGRGSNYGYTFGSGTRLTVV.

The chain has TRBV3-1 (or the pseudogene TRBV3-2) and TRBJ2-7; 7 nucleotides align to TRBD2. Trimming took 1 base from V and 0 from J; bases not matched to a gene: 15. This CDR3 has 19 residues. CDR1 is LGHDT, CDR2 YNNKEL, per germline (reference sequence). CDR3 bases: TGTGCCAGCAGCCAAGGGGACTATCCCCAGGTAGCCGGCTCCTACGAGCAGTACTTC. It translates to CASSQGDYPQVAGSYEQYF.